This record looks at one T cell receptor (beta chain) sequence and its context. Its matching antigen is unknown. The germline CDR1 and CDR2 sequences are MNHEY and SVGAGI. Unmatched junction bases numbered 6, after V lost 0 bases and J lost 6 bases. This CDR3 is 15 amino acids long. Collection occurred without any documented infections or immune events in donors. This entry comes from a study of identifying expanded T cells in peripheral blood. Regarding the study as a whole: Differentially abundant clones: roughly 1.2 between replicates, approximately 16 at approximately 14 days, 19 to 20 at four.

Only in-frame clones appear in the TCRdb table, and some are missing; sequencing was by immunoSEQ multiplex PCR. The sample yields 100,000 or so clones, roughly 89% seen once. The source is a person aged 18 to 69 in good health. The V and J genes are TRBV6-5 and TRBJ2-7; 9 bases match TRBD2. Sample: blood. CDR3 amino acids: CASSYSGAGGLEQYF. As DNA, the CDR3 is TGTGCCAGCAGTTACTCGGGTGCGGGGGGGCTCGAGCAGTACTTC.